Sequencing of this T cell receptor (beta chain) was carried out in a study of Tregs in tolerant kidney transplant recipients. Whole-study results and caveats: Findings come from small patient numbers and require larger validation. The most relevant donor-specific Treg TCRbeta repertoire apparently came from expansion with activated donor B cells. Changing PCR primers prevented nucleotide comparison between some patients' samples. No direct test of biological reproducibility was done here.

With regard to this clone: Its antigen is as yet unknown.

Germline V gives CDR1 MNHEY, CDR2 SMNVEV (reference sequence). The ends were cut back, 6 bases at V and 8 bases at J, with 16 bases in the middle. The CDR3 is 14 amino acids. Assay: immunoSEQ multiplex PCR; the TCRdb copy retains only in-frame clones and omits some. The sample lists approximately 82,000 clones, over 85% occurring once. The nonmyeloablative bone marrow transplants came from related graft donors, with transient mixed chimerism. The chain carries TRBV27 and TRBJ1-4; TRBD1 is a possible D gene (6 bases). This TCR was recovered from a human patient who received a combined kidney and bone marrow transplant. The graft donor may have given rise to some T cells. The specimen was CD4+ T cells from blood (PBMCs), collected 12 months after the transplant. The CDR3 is CASRKRTVEEKLFF. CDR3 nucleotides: TGTGCCAGCAGGAAAAGGACAGTGGAAGAAAAACTGTTTTTT.